The 10 T cell receptor beta chains presented below share a single source sample, sequenced in a study of T cell responses to AZD1222 COVID-19 vaccine (dated by TCRdb to about 2021). Library method: the immunoSEQ multiplex PCR assay. TCRdb's version of the immuneACCESS table is confined to in-frame rearrangements and falls short of the full clone set. An unresolved V gene accounts for under half of the shortfall where checked; the remainder is of unknown origin. The sample data list roughly 180,000 clones, and around 90% of these were observed just once. The ten largest clones represent 1.3% of the sample. The sample's time point label, in plain terms: about 28 days (+/-7) after the second vaccine dose. This specimen was peripheral blood, taken 28 days after the second AZD1222 dose. The source of these receptors is an adult who received the AZD1222 COVID-19 vaccine.

This sequence joins TRBV27 and TRBJ1-4; D gene ambiguous. Trimming removed 1 base at V and 0 bases at J, with 6 bases between. The length of the CDR3 is 15 residues. Per germline, CDR1 MNHEY and CDR2 SMNVEV (reference sequence). The CDR3 here is CASSLFPATNEKLFF. The CDR3 DNA reads as TGTGCCAGCAGTTTATTCCCCGCAACTAATGAAAAACTGTTTTTT.

The genes are TRBV10-3 and TRBJ1-5, with D unclear. V was cut by 4 bases and J by 0 bases, with 10 bases left in between. CDR1 and CDR2 (germline): ENHRY, SYGVKD. The CDR3 runs 15 residues. In nucleotides, the CDR3 is TGTGCCATCAGTGGTGACAATTATAGCAATCAGCCCCAGCATTTT. Protein sequence: CAISGDNYSNQPQHF.

The chain is built from TRBV7-2 and TRBJ1-1; TRBD1 agrees at 7 bases. The CDR3 covers 13 residues. Germline V gene sequence: CDR1 SGHTA, CDR2 FQGNSA. The V gene end was trimmed by 1 base and the J gene end by 10 bases; junction bases not matched to a gene: 6. For the CDR3, the DNA is TGTGCCAGCAGCTTAGGGCTACAGGGGAGAGCTTTCTTT. It is translated as CASSLGLQGRAFF.

This chain links TRBV4-1 with TRBJ1-1; 9 nucleotides align to TRBD1. Germline V gene data show CDR1 as MGHRA and CDR2 as YSYEKL. V shed 4 bases and J 3 bases; nucleotides not matched to a gene: 9. The CDR3 consists of 16 residues. CDR3 amino acids: CASSLSTGGGDTEAFF. CDR3 sequence (DNA): TGCGCCAGCAGCCTTTCTACAGGGGGCGGGGACACTGAAGCTTTCTTT.

The V gene is TRBV10-3, the J gene TRBJ2-1; 10 positions agree with TRBD1. The CDR3 spans 19 residues. Germline-derived CDR1 and CDR2 are ENHRY and SYGVKD. The V segment lost 0 bases and the J segment 0 bases; nucleotides outside the gene matches: 8. The CDR3 is CAISESSTGGLSSYNEQFF. CDR3 nucleotide sequence: TGTGCCATCAGTGAGTCGTCGACAGGGGGCCTGAGCTCCTACAATGAGCAGTTCTTC.

The chain combines TRBV25-1 with TRBJ1-3; unclear D gene. The CDR3 covers 15 residues. Between the trimmed V and J ends, which lost 5 bases and 3 bases, there was a span of 14 bases. The germline V gene has CDR1 MGHDK and CDR2 SYGVNS. CDR3 nucleotide sequence: TGTGCCAGCAGTCACCGAGGGCCAGTTGGAAACACCATATATTTT. Its translation is CASSHRGPVGNTIYF.

V and J are TRBV10-1 and TRBJ1-6, with no clear D. CDR3 length: 13 residues. V was cut by 7 bases and J by 18 bases, with 22 bases left in between. The germline V gene has CDR1 WNHNN and CDR2 SYGVQD (reference sequence). CDR3 sequence reads: CASIKNIDTASHF. The DNA of the CDR3 is TGCGCCAGCATAAAAAATATAGACACAGCCAGCCACTTT.

This clone is a singleton in its sample. The chain is built from TRBV30 and TRBJ1-1; D is unclear. V gave up 0 bases and J gave up 5 bases, with 7 bases separating them. This CDR3 comprises 12 residues. Looked up from germline, CDR1 is GTSNPN and CDR2 is SVGIG (reference sequence). The CDR3 coding sequence is TGTGCCTGGAGTGTACGAGGAACTGAAGCTTTCTTT. It codes for CAWSVRGTEAFF.

The DNA of the CDR3 is TGTGCCAGCAGCCCGAGTCCCCAGGGGGGTAACTATGGCTACACCTTC. As protein: CASSPSPQGGNYGYTF. This chain joins TRBV7-9 and TRBJ1-2; TRBD1 aligns across 7 bases. Unmatched junction bases numbered 10, after V lost 5 bases and J lost 1 base. Germline CDR1 and CDR2: SEHNR and FQNEAQ (reference sequence). The CDR3 loop spans 16 amino acids. The full variable domain, with the rest looked up from reference TRBV7-9 and TRBJ1-2, is DTGVSQNPRHKITKRGQNVTFRCDPISEHNRLYWYRQTLGQGPEFLTYFQNEAQLEKSRLLSDRFSAERPKGSFSTLEIQRTEQGDSAMYLCASSPSPQGGNYGYTFGSGTRLTVV.

The chain carries TRBV10-3 and TRBJ1-2; D is perhaps TRBD1 (6 bases). Looked up from germline, CDR1 is ENHRY and CDR2 is SYGVKD. Trimming left V 2 bases short and J 4 bases short, with 11 bases between. CDR3 length: 14 amino acids. CDR3 sequence (DNA): TGTGCCATCAGTGAGGAGGGACAAGGCTATGGCTACACCTTC. This sequence encodes CAISEEGQGYGYTF.